This T cell receptor beta chain appears in the sequencing data of a study of T cell repertoires in cytomegalovirus infection. Background on the study: In public TCR beta signatures, there were indications of both CMV infection and matching HLA type.

The CDR3 loop spans 12 amino acids. Per the germline V gene, CDR1 is SGHAT and CDR2 is FQNNGV. V lost 5 bases and J lost 9, with 13 bases in between. Concerning this clonotype itself: Its target is unknown.

TCRdb redid the calling of the reads with MiXCR, one entry per CDR3 protein. Among about half a million distinct CDR3 sequences listed, about two fifths were seen once. V is TRBV11-2 and J is TRBJ2-5, with D uncertain. The sequence derives from a human donor in good health (CMV status not recorded). Some clones in this sample may be carry-over from other donors' samples. This material consisted of cultured PBMCs, taken from culture after CMV antigen stimulation. CDR3 sequence reads: CASSPGRSAQYF. In nucleotides, the CDR3 is TGTGCCAGCAGCCCCGGAAGATCGGCCCAGTACTTC.